The TCR beta chain under discussion was sequenced for a study of T-cell reconstitution after alpha-beta-depleted transplantation in children. Unique molecular identifiers were used in preparing the TCRbeta library. TCRdb re-analysed the PCR reads in MiXCR, keeping a single row per CDR3 protein. The sample shows about 500,000 distinct CDR3 sequences, about 33% of them seen only once. The J segment lost 7 bases and the V segment lost 7 bases, leaving 12 bases of the junction unmatched. CDR1 is SQVTM and CDR2 is ANQGSEA in the germline V gene. The CDR3 totals 13 residues. This clonotype was picked up a small number of times.

This TCR derives from a human donor who donated a stem cell graft to a child with aplastic anemia. This chain joins TRBV29-1 and TRBJ1-1, with TRBD1 matching over 7 bases. Specimen: PBMCs from the stem cell graft donor, collected from the stem cell graft. CDR3 DNA: TGCAGCGCCCGTGACAGGGTTGCGATTGAAGCTTTCTTT. Protein product: CSARDRVAIEAFF.